This T cell receptor (beta chain) was recovered during a study of graft-versus-host responses after intestinal transplantation. Study conclusions and caveats: Allograft clonal ratios (graft-versus-host to host-versus-graft) were high in patients who had graft-donor T cell macrochimerism.

Intraepithelial plus lamina propria lymphocytes were released by processing graft tissue. CDR3 length: 12 residues. From germline, CDR1 is MNHNS and CDR2 SASEGT. The V end lost 6 bases, the J end lost 7 bases, and 12 bases lay between the germline ends. In the case of this clone: The antigen is not known.

The assay was immunoSEQ multiplex PCR, and TCRdb's table has in-frame clones only and misses some. The sample carries 3,500 to 5,000 clones, 85% recorded once. This TCR was sampled from a human patient who received an intestinal transplant, so some T cells may come from the graft donor. The chain couples TRBV6-1 to TRBJ2-5; TRBD1 might be the D (6 bases). This material consisted of ileum tissue, taken more than 650 days after intestinal transplant. The CDR3 is CASRLQGATQYF. The CDR3 region has the DNA TGTGCCAGCAGACTACAGGGCGCGACCCAGTACTTC.